The source of this T cell receptor (beta chain) is a study of blood T cell repertoires in COVID-19. Study-level information: Acute and convalescent COVID-19 specimens originated in the United States, Italy and Spain.

Under the authors' procedure: Amplification from reference gene primers served as the basis for estimated nucleated cell counts. This table comes from immunoSEQ multiplex PCR, and its TCRdb copy is limited to in-frame clones, with some not included. V, J and clone size are those of that table, while D and trimming were read from the DNA. The sample includes some 410,000 clones, around nine tenths of them seen just once. The CDR3 loop spans 14 amino acids. From germline, CDR1 is LNHDA and CDR2 SQIVND (reference sequence). V lost 3 bases to trimming and J lost 2 bases, with 11 bases between them. The chain joins TRBV19 to TRBJ2-7; D perhaps matches TRBD2 (5 bases). The sample was PBMCs or T cells enriched from blood (not recorded which). The source is a woman aged 30 to 39 with acute COVID-19. The CDR3 sequence: CASSITRATYEQYF. The CDR3 bases are TGTGCCAGTAGTATTACGAGGGCCACCTACGAGCAGTACTTC.